The rows below give T cell receptor beta chains drawn from one sample of a study of beta chain features in type 1 diabetes. Libraries were prepared by immunoSEQ multiplex PCR; TCRdb keeps only in-frame clonotypes and omits some of them. The top ten clones hold more than 0.1% of a sample with over 600,000 clones, around 12% of them seen once. The source material was naive CD4+ T cells from blood. These receptors were obtained from a man aged 25 to 40 with type 1 diabetes. Each CDR3 is given with its conserved first and last residue. D genes are given only for firm matches. Expanded clones are given a class, and other clones once, few, many or no size at all.

j_gene,d_gene,v_gene,abundance,CDR3aa,CDR3nt
TRBJ1-2,.,TRBV7-8,.,CASSLNTGRYGYTF,TGTGCCAGCAGCCTAAATACAGGGCGCTATGGCTACACCTTC
TRBJ1-2,TRBD1,TRBV7-8,.,CASRGRDRANYGYTF,TGTGCCAGCAGAGGGAGGGACAGGGCGAACTATGGCTACACCTTC
TRBJ2-4,.,TRBV6-5,few,CASTTGLAKNIQYF,TGTGCCAGCACAACAGGTTTAGCCAAAAACATTCAGTACTTC
TRBJ1-6,.,TRBV7-3,few,CASSVTGPGANSPLHF,TGTGCCAGCAGCGTGACAGGCCCTGGGGCCAATTCACCCCTCCACTTT
TRBJ2-7,.,TRBV10-3,.,CAITAEGQEQYF,TGTGCCATCACGGCGGAGGGCCAGGAGCAGTACTTC
TRBJ1-1,.,TRBV7-3,.,CASSADRNTEAFF,TGTGCCAGCAGCGCCGACAGGAACACTGAAGCTTTCTTT
TRBJ1-1,TRBD1,TRBV11-3,.,CASSLSGWGQQGDTEAFF,TGTGCCAGCAGCTTATCGGGTTGGGGACAGCAAGGCGACACTGAAGCTTTCTTT
TRBJ1-5,.,TRBV4-2,few,CASSQDNGQPQHF,TGTGCCAGCAGCCAAGATAACGGGCAGCCCCAGCATTTT
TRBJ2-1,TRBD1,TRBV6-5,.,CASSYLGQGMNEQFF,TGTGCCAGCAGTTACTTGGGACAGGGCATGAATGAGCAGTTCTTC
TRBJ1-4,.,TRBV2,few,CASSRPNEKLFF,TGTGCCAGCAGTCGACCGAATGAAAAACTGTTTTTT
TRBJ2-2,.,TRBV6-5,few,CATGGYVGELFF,TGTGCCACCGGCGGATACGTCGGGGAGCTGTTTTTT
TRBJ2-7,TRBD2,TRBV13,few,CASSRGGRSSYEQYF,TGTGCCAGCAGCCGCGGGGGGCGGAGCTCCTACGAGCAGTACTTC
TRBJ2-6,.,TRBV5-1,.,CASSWRGLGANVLTF,TGCGCCAGCAGCTGGAGGGGGCTCGGGGCCAACGTCCTGACTTTC
TRBJ2-7,TRBD1,TRBV19,.,CASSIGGQEFYEQYF,TGTGCCAGTAGTATCGGTGGACAGGAATTTTACGAGCAGTACTTC
TRBJ2-7,TRBD1,TRBV29-1,.,CSVETGTGTSLLNF,TGCAGCGTTGAGACCGGGACAGGGACTTCCCTATTAAACTTC
TRBJ2-3,TRBD2,TRBV11-3,few,CASSLDGAGLTDTQYF,TGTGCCAGCAGCTTAGATGGAGCGGGGCTCACAGATACGCAGTATTTT
TRBJ2-5,.,TRBV6-6,few,CASSYRGWETQYF,TGTGCCAGCAGTTACAGGGGCTGGGAGACCCAGTACTTC
TRBJ2-5,.,TRBV19,.,CASGGQRETQYF,TGTGCCAGTGGTGGACAGAGGGAGACCCAGTACTTC
TRBJ1-3,.,TRBV10-3,.,CAMESGPGNTIYF,TGTGCCATGGAATCGGGACCCGGAAACACCATATATTTT
TRBJ2-5,TRBD2,TRBV9,.,CASSKGLAGGIETQYF,TGTGCCAGCAGCAAGGGACTAGCGGGGGGAATCGAGACCCAGTACTTC
TRBJ2-3,.,TRBV6-6,.,CASSYSETPGTDTQYF,TGTGCCAGCAGTTACTCGGAGACCCCTGGCACAGATACGCAGTATTTT
TRBJ1-4,TRBD1,TRBV15,.,CATSRGGLGQPNEKLFF,TGTGCCACCAGCAGAGGAGGATTGGGACAGCCCAATGAAAAACTGTTTTTT
TRBJ2-7,.,TRBV6-6,few,CASTERYREEHEQYF,TGTGCCAGCACCGAACGATACAGGGAAGAACACGAGCAGTACTTC
TRBJ2-3,.,TRBV4-3,few,CASSQDRPTDTQYF,TGCGCCAGCAGCCAAGATCGGCCGACAGATACGCAGTATTTT
TRBJ1-4,TRBD1,TRBV25-1,few,CASSATGQGYEKLFF,TGTGCCAGCAGTGCAACGGGACAGGGGTATGAAAAACTGTTTTTT
TRBJ2-2,.,TRBV18,.,CASSLQWTGNTGELFF,TGTGCCAGCTCACTGCAATGGACGGGGAACACCGGGGAGCTGTTTTTT
TRBJ2-7,.,TRBV7-9,few,CASSPDRRVQYF,TGTGCCAGCAGCCCAGACCGTCGGGTGCAGTACTTC
TRBJ1-6,.,TRBV29-1,few,CSASASYNSPLHF,TGCAGCGCGTCCGCCTCCTATAATTCACCCCTCCACTTT
TRBJ2-3,TRBD1,TRBV9,.,CASSPGGNAGGSTDTQYF,TGTGCCAGCAGCCCTGGGGGAAACGCAGGGGGTAGCACAGATACGCAGTATTTT